The clone carrying this T cell receptor (beta chain) was seen a handful of times. One entry per CDR3 protein, called by TCRdb with MiXCR from the RT-PCR reads. The sample lists 550,000 to 750,000 distinct CDR3 sequences; 14% were seen once. Trimming took off 6 bases at V and 2 bases at J, with 14 bases between the two ends. CDR1 and CDR2 (germline): SGHRS, YFSETQ. The CDR3 runs to 14 residues. The receptor was derived from a female donor in good health, serving as a healthy control. Sequencing was carried out using memory CD4+ T cells from blood. This sequence joins TRBV5-1 and TRBJ2-5, with a weak D call TRBD1 (6 bases). The CDR3 DNA is TGCGCCAGCAAACAGGGATTTGAGCAAGAGACCCAGTACTTC. The encoded protein is CASKQGFEQETQYF.